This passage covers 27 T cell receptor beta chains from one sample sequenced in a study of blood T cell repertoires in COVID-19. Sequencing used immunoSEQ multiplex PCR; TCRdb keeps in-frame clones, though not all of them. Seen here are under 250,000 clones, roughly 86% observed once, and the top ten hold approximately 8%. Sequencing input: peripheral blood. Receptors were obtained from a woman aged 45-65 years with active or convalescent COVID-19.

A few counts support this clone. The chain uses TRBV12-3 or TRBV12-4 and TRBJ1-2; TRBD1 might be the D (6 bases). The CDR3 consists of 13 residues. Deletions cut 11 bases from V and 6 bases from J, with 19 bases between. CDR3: CAGTDSPWDGYTF. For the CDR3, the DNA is TGTGCCGGCACGGACAGTCCTTGGGATGGCTACACCTTC.

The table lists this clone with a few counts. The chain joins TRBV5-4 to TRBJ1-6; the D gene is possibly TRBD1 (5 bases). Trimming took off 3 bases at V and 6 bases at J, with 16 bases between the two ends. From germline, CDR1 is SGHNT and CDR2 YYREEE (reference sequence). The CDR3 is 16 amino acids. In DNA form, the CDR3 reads TGTGCCAGCAGCTCCGGGGGACTCCCGGCTAATTCACCCCTCCACTTT. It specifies CASSSGGLPANSPLHF.

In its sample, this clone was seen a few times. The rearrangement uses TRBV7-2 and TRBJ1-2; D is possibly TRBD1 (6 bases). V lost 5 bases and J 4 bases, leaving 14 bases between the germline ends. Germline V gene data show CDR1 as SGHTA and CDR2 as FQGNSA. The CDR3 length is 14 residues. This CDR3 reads CASSLTADSYGYTF. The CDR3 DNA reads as TGTGCCAGCAGCCTCACGGCGGACAGCTATGGCTACACCTTC.

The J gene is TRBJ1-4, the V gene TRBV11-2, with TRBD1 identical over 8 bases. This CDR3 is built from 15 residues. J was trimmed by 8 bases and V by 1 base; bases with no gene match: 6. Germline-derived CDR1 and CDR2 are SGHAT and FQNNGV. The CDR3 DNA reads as TGTGCCAGCAGCTTAGGGACAGGGCCAACAGAAAAACTGTTTTTT. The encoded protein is CASSLGTGPTEKLFF.

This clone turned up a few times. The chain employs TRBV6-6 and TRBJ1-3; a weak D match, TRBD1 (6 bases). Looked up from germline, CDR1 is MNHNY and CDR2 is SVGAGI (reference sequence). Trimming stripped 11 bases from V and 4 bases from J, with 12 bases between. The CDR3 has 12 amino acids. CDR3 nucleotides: TGTGCCGCTGGGGGCAGCGGAAACACCATATATTTT. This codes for CAAGGSGNTIYF.

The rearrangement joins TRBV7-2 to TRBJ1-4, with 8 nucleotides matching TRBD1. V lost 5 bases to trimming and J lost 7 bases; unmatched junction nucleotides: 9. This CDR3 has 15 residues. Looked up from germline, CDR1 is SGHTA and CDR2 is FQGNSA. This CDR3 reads CASSLQGQEGEKLFF. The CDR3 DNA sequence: TGTGCCAGCAGCCTCCAGGGACAGGAAGGTGAAAAACTGTTTTTT.

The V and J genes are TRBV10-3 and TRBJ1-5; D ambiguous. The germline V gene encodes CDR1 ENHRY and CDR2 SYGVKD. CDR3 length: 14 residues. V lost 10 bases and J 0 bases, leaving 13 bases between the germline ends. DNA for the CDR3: TGTGCCACCAACGGGAGGCTTAGCAATCAGCCCCAGCATTTT. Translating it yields CATNGRLSNQPQHF.

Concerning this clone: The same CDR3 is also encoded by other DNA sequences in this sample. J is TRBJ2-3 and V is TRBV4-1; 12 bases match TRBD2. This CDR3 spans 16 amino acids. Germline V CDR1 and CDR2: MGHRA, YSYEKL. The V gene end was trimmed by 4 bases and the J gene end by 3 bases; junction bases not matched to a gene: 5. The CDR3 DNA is TGCGCCAGCAGCCGGGGACTAGCGGGCGCTACAGATACGCAGTATTTT. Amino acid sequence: CASSRGLAGATDTQYF.

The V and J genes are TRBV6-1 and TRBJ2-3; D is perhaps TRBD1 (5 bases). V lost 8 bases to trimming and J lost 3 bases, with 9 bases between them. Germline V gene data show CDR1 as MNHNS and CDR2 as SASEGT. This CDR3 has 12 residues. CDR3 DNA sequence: TGTGCCAGCGGGGCCCTGACAGATACGCAGTATTTT. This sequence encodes CASGALTDTQYF.

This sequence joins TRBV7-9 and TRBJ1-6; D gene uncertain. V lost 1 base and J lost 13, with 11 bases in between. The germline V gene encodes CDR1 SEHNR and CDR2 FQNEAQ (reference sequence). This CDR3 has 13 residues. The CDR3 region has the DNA TGTGCCAGCAGCTTAGAGGGCTTAGCGCCCCTCCACTTT. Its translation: CASSLEGLAPLHF.

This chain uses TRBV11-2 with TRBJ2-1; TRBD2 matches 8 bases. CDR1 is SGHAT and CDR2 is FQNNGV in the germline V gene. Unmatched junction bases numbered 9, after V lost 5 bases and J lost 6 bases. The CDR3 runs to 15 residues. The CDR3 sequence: CASSTRTGTSNEQFF. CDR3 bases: TGTGCCAGCAGCACTCGGACCGGGACTAGCAATGAGCAGTTCTTC.

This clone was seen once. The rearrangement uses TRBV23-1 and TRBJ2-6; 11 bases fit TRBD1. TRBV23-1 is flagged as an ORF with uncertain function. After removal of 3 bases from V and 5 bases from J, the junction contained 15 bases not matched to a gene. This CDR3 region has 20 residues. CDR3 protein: CASSHANAGTGGCRANVLTF. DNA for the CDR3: TGCGCCAGCAGTCACGCCAACGCCGGGACAGGGGGATGTAGGGCCAACGTCCTGACTTTC.

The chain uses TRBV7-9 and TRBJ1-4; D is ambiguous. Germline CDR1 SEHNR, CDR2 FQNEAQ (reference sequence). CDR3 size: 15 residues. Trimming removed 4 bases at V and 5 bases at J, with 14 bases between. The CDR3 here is CASSSAIGVNEKLFF. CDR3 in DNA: TGTGCCAGCAGCTCAGCGATCGGGGTGAATGAAAAACTGTTTTTT.

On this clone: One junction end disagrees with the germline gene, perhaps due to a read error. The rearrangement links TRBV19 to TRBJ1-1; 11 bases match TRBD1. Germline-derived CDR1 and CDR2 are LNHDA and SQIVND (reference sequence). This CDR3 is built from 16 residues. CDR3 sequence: CASTDRTGGMNTEAFF. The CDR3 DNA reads TGTGCCAGTACAGATCGGACAGGGGGCATGAATACTGAAGCTTTCTTT.

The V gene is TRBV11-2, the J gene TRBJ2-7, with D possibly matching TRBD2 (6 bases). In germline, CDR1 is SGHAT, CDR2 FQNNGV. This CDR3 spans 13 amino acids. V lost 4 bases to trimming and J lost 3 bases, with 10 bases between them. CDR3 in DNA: TGTGCCAGCAGCTGGAGGGGTGACTACGAGCAGTACGTC. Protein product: CASSWRGDYEQYV.

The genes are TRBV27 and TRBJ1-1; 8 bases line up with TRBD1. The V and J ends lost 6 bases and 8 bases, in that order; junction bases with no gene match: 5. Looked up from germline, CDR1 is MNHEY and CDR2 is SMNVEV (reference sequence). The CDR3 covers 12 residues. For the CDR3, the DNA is TGTGCCAGCAGCCGGGGGACAGGCGAAGCTTTCTTT. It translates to CASSRGTGEAFF.

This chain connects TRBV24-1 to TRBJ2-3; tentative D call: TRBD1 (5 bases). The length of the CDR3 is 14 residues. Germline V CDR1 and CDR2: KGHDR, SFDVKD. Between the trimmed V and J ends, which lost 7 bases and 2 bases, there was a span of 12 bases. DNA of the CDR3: TGTGCCACCAGCAATCAGGGTTACACAGATACGCAGTATTTT. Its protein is CATSNQGYTDTQYF.

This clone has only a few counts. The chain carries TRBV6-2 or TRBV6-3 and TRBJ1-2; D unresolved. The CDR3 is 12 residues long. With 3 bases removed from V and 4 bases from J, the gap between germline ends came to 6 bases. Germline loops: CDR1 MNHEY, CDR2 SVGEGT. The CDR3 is CASSYLAYGYTF. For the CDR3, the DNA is TGTGCCAGCAGTTATCTGGCCTATGGCTACACCTTC.

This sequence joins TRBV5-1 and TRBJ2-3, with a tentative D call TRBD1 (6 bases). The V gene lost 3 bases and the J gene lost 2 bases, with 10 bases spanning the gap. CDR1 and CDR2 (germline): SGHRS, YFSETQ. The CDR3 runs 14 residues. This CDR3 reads CASSSGQPTDTQYF. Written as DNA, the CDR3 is TGCGCCAGCAGCTCCGGACAGCCCACAGATACGCAGTATTTT.

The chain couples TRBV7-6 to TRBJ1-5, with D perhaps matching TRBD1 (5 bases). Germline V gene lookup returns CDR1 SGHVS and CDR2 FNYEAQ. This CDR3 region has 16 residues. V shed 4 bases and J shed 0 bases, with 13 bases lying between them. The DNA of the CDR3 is TGTGCCAGCAGCTCCTCTACAGGCGTTAGCAATCAGCCCCAGCATTTT. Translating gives CASSSSTGVSNQPQHF. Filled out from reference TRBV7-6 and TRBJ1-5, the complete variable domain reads GAGVSQSPRYKVTKRGQDVALRCDPISGHVSLYWYRQALGQGPEFLTYFNYEAQQDKSGLPNDRFSAERPEGSISTLTIQRTEQRDSAMYRCASSSSTGVSNQPQHFGDGTRLSIL.

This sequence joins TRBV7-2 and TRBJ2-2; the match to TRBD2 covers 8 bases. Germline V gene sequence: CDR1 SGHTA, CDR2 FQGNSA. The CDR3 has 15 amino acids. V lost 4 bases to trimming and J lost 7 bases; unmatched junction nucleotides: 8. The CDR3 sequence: CASSSGGPSDGELFF. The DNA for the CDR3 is TGTGCCAGCAGCTCGGGGGGGCCGAGCGACGGGGAGCTGTTTTTT.

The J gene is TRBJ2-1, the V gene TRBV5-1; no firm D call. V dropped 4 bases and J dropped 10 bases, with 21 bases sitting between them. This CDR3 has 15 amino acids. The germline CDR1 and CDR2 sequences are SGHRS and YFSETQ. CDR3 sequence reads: CASSQTLRTIKEQFF. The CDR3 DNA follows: TGCGCCAGCAGCCAAACCCTTCGCACTATAAAAGAGCAGTTCTTC.

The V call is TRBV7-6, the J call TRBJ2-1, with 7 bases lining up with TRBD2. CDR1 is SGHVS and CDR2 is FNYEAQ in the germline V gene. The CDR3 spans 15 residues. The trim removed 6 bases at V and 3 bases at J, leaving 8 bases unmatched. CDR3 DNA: TGTGCCAGCAGTCTGACTTTAGCGGGCTACAATGAGCAGTTCTTC. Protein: CASSLTLAGYNEQFF.

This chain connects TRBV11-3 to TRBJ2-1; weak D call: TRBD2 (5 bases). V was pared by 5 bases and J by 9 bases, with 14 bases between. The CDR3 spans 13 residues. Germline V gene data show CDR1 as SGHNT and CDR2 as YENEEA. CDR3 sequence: CASSAPAGVEQFF. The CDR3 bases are TGTGCCAGCAGCGCCCCCGCGGGTGTTGAGCAGTTCTTC. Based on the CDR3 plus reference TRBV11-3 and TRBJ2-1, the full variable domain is EAGVVQSPRYKIIEKKQPVAFWCNPISGHNTLYWYLQNLGQGPELLIRYENEEAVDDSQLPKDRFSAERLKGVDSTLKIQPAELGDSAVYLCASSAPAGVEQFFGPGTRLTVL.

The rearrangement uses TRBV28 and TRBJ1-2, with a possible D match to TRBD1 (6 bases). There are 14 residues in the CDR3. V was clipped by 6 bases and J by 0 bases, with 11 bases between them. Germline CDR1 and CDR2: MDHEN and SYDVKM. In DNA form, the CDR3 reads TGTGCCAGCAGCCTACAGGGACCTAACTATGGCTACACCTTC. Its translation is CASSLQGPNYGYTF.

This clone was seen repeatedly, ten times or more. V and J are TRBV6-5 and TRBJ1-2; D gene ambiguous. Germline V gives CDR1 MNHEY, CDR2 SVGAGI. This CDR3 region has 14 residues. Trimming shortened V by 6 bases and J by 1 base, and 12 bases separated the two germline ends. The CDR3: CASRKDGSNYGYTF. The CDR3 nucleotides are TGTGCCAGCAGAAAGGACGGGAGTAACTATGGCTACACCTTC.

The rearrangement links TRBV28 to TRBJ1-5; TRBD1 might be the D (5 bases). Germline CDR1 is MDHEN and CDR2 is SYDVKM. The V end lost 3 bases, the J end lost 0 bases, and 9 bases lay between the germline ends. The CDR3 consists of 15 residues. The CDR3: CASSLGQPSNQPQHF. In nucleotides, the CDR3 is TGTGCCAGCAGTTTGGGGCAGCCTAGCAATCAGCCCCAGCATTTT.